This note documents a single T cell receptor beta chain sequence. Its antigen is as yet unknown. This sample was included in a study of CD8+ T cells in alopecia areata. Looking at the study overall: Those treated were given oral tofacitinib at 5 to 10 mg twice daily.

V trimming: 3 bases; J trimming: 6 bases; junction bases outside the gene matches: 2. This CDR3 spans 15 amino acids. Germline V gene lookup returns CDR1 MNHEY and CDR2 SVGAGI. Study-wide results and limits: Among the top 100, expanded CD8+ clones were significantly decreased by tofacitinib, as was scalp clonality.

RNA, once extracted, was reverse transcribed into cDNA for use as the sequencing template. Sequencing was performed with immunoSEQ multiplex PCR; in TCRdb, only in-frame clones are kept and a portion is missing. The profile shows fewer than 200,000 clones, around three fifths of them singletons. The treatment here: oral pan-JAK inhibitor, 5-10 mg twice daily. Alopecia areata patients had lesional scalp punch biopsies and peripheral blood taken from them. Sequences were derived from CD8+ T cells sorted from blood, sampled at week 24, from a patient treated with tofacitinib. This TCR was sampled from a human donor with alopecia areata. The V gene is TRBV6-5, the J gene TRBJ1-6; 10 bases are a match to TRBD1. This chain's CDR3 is CASSYGDRGNSPLHF. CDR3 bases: TGTGCCAGCAGTTATGGGGACAGGGGTAATTCACCCCTCCACTTT.